A selection of T cell receptor beta chains follows, all from one sample in a study of patients and donors after allogeneic stem cell transplantation. TCRdb reprocessed the RT-PCR reads with MiXCR, giving one entry per CDR3 protein. The profile shows about 960,000 distinct CDR3 sequences, 15% to 20% of them singletons. The sequenced sample consisted of blood, either unsorted or a sorted T cell fraction (not recorded which). Receptors were obtained from a human donor who was either an allogeneic HSCT recipient or a stem cell or donor lymphocyte infusion donor (not recorded which). It is not recorded whose cells these are; they may come from a transplant donor. Both conserved end residues are part of each CDR3. Fields, in order: CDR3 protein, V gene.

CSVEPRKTNYGYTF TRBV29-1
CASSLGSVRADEQFF TRBV13
CSVRTSGNTIYF TRBV29-1
CASSESQGTLQPQHF TRBV25-1
CASRDTEYSSNEQFF TRBV13
CASSFGQGGYGYTF TRBV5-1
CSVADSFQETQYF TRBV29-1
CASGRGDNQPQHF TRBV6-1
CASSIHLQETQYF TRBV6-1
CASSFRGASGELFF TRBV12-3/TRBV12-4
CASGFWGARTGELFF TRBV12-5
CASSPLLADTDTQYF TRBV18
CASSSKGMAYEQYF TRBV18
CAWSPGATNEKLFF TRBV30
CASSFSTGGPVSYYEQYF TRBV7-8
CASSFSRLSGANVLTF TRBV12-3/TRBV12-4
CASRRLAGTYEQYF TRBV12-3/TRBV12-4
CASRDIQRYNEQFF TRBV12-3/TRBV12-4
CASRWGPDYNEQFF TRBV12-3/TRBV12-4
CASMRAPDTGELFF TRBV6-4
CATSDSPGRGGEQFF TRBV24-1
CALNKQGGQPQHF TRBV30
CAPGGMRRGRNTEAFF TRBV10-3
CSARSGQGGRGYEQYF TRBV20-1
CASSLGPEWETQYF TRBV7-8
CASNPSALNTGELFF TRBV5-1
CASSLQAGAPLDTQYF TRBV11-2
CAITGGGTGELFF TRBV10-3
CASSQEGIGYGYTF TRBV4-1
CSAPAFLKETQYF TRBV20-1
CASSYEQAYEQYF TRBV6-5
CSVLSGDYGYTF TRBV29-1
CSARRADRATEAFF TRBV20-1
CASSTPGVYEQYF TRBV5-1
CAIMSPNYGYTF TRBV10-3
CASSEWWTDTQYF TRBV6-4
CSARTGGSNQPQHF TRBV20-1
CASSLGTPYQYF TRBV11-2
CASSRELGGAGGELFF TRBV12-3/TRBV12-4
CATSRGQGQGPQHF TRBV24-1
CATSDSGRIYEQYF TRBV24-1
CSARQGLSRGRTGELFF TRBV20-1
CASSLRRKGLDEQYF TRBV5-6
CASSPLGGGTDTQYF TRBV2
CASKRGSNYGYTF TRBV6-1
CASSSQGAPYGYTF TRBV19
CASRPNRGRVETQYF TRBV28